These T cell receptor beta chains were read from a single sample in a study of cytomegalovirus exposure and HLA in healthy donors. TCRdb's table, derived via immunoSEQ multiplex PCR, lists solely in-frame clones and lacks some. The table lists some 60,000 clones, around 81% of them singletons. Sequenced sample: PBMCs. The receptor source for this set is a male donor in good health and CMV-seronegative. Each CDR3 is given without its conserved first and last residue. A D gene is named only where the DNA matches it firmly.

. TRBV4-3 ASSQDGLSQETQY
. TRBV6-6 ASSYSPGAGYGYT
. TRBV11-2 ASSSLSGSLAKNIQY
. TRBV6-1 AGTGFYGYT
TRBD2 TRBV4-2 ASSPEGLAGGTYEQY
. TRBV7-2 ASSQALQGSSPLH
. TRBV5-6 ASRHRVLGNTEAF
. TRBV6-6 ASSPADSPYEQY
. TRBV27 ASPKEEVCYEQY
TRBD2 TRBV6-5 ASSRGGTFYEQY
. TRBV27 ASSSSRGGDGYT
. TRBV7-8 ASSPETAATYGYT
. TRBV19 ASSASQGSYEQY
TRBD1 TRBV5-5 ASSLTGTGLQETQY
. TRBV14 ASSQVQVGEQY
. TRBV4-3 ASSQVRGSYEQY
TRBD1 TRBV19 ASSMDRGVGYGYT
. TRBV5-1 ASRKGGEQY
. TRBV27 ASSFGQPKGETQY
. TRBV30 AWSVLRGGYT
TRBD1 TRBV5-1 ASSFGTEENSQY
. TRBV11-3 ASSSGLPIETQY
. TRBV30 AWSVGGGIEKLF
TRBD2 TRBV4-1 ASSQEAPSGVKNTQY
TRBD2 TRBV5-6 ASSSLRTRSADTQY
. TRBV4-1 ASSNRVGGTEAF